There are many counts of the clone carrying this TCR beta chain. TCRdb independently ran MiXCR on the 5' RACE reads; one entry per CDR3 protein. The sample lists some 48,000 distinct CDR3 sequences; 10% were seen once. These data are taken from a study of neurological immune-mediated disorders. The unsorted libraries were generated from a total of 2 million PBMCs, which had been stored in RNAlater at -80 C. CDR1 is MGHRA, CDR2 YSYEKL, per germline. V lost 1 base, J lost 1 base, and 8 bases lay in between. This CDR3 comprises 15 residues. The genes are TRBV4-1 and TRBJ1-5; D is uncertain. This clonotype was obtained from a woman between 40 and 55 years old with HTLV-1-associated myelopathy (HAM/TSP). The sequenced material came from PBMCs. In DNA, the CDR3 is TGCGCCAGCAGCCAAGGGCAAGGCAGCAATCAGCCCCAGCATTTT. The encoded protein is CASSQGQGSNQPQHF.